This T cell receptor (beta chain) was identified in a study of blood T cells in healthy people across ages. Between the trimmed V and J ends, which lost 5 bases and 2 bases, there was a span of 12 bases. The germline V gene encodes CDR1 LNHDA and CDR2 SQIVND (reference sequence). This CDR3 contains 14 residues. The authors ran a second PCR of 7 to 11 cycles using a sample-barcoded 5' primer and a J-beta primer mix. TCRdb ran MiXCR on the 5' RACE reads and lists one entry per CDR3 protein. The table lists over 500,000 distinct CDR3 sequences, over 25% of them singletons, with approximately 3.3% in the top ten. Only a few counts were recorded for this clonotype. These data were likewise used in another study, on T cells of mothers and their children.

The sequencing sample was made of blood. This clonotype originated in a boy younger than 10 in good health. This chain joins TRBV19 and TRBJ1-2, with a possible D match to TRBD1 (6 bases). DNA for the CDR3: TGTGCCAGTAGTGTACAGGGCCTAAACTATGGCTACACCTTC. Protein sequence: CASSVQGLNYGYTF.